These 21 T cell receptor beta chains share one sample of origin, sequenced in a study of T cell responses to AZD1222 COVID-19 vaccine. The method was immunoSEQ multiplex PCR; TCRdb's version includes in-frame clones alone and lacks a portion of them. The sample lists 110,000 to 150,000 clones; approximately 92% were seen once. The specimen comprised peripheral blood, sampled on day 0 of AZD1222 vaccination. These receptors originate from an adult in good health.

This rearrangement joins TRBV7-9 to TRBJ2-7; 8 nucleotides match TRBD1. The germline gives CDR1 SEHNR, CDR2 FQNEAQ (reference sequence). This CDR3 has 16 amino acids. V was pared by 4 bases and J by 1 base, with 9 bases of the junction left unmatched. The CDR3 region is CASSSPRQGKSYEQYF. CDR3 nucleotide sequence: TGTGCCAGCAGCTCCCCTCGACAGGGGAAGTCCTACGAGCAGTACTTC. The complete variable domain, with remaining parts taken from reference TRBV7-9 and TRBJ2-7, reads DTGVSQNPRHKITKRGQNVTFRCDPISEHNRLYWYRQTLGQGPEFLTYFQNEAQLEKSRLLSDRFSAERPKGSFSTLEIQRTEQGDSAMYLCASSSPRQGKSYEQYFGPGTRLTVT.

The chain combines TRBV28 with TRBJ1-5; the D gene is possibly TRBD1 (5 bases). The CDR3 is made up of 15 amino acids. Germline assignment: CDR1 MDHEN and CDR2 SYDVKM. V lost 5 bases and J lost 3, with 14 bases in between. This chain's CDR3 is CASSTRTFTNQPQHF. DNA for the CDR3: TGTGCCAGCAGTACCCGGACATTTACCAATCAGCCCCAGCATTTT.

CDR3 amino acids: CASSVGAPGELFF. For the CDR3, the DNA is TGTGCCAGCAGCGTAGGCGCCCCCGGGGAGCTGTTTTTT. The V gene is TRBV9, the J gene TRBJ2-2; D is unclear. This CDR3 region has 13 residues. V dropped 0 bases and J dropped 6 bases, with 6 bases sitting between them. CDR1 is SGDLS and CDR2 is YYNGEE in the germline V gene.

This chain uses TRBV29-1 with TRBJ2-7, with TRBD1 as a possible D gene (5 bases). The V and J ends lost 5 bases and 0 bases respectively, with 11 bases between them. Germline assignment: CDR1 SQVTM and CDR2 ANQGSEA. The CDR3 has 13 residues. The CDR3, as DNA: TGCAGCGTTTTAGGGGCCGGCTCCTACGAGCAGTACTTC. Translation gives CSVLGAGSYEQYF.

The rearrangement joins TRBV9 to TRBJ1-2, with D perhaps matching TRBD1 (6 bases). Germline values: CDR1 SGDLS, CDR2 YYNGEE. This CDR3 spans 15 amino acids. Trimming took 4 bases from V and 5 from J, leaving 18 bases between them. The CDR3 DNA sequence: TGTGCCAGCAGCACCCCCCCCGGACAGAGTTATGGCTACACCTTC. It encodes CASSTPPGQSYGYTF.

The genes are TRBV9 and TRBJ2-1; D is perhaps TRBD1 or TRBD2 (5 bases each). Deletions cut 0 bases from V and 3 bases from J, with 13 bases between. The CDR3 contains 16 residues. Germline V lookup: CDR1 SGDLS, CDR2 YYNGEE. CDR3 DNA: TGTGCCAGCAGCGTAGAGGGACGGGCAGGCTACAATGAGCAGTTCTTC. It yields the protein CASSVEGRAGYNEQFF. The complete variable domain, with remaining parts taken from reference TRBV9 and TRBJ2-1, reads DSGVTQTPKHLITATGQRVTLRCSPRSGDLSVYWYQQSLDQGLQFLIQYYNGEERAKGNILERFSAQQFPDLHSELNLSSLELGDSALYFCASSVEGRAGYNEQFFGPGTRLTVL.

Note on this clone: The identical CDR3 is also encoded by other nucleotide sequences in the sample. The V and J genes are TRBV3-1 (or the pseudogene TRBV3-2) and TRBJ1-2; 8 bases map to TRBD1. Germline values: CDR1 LGHDT, CDR2 YNNKEL (reference sequence). Losses at the gene ends were 2 bases for V and 4 bases for J; bases not matched to a gene: 6. CDR3 length: 15 amino acids. For the CDR3, the DNA is TGTGCCAGCAGCCAACCAGGACAGGGAGGCTATGGCTACACCTTC. It yields the protein CASSQPGQGGYGYTF.

V gene TRBV9 combines with J gene TRBJ2-3; D is ambiguous. The CDR3 loop spans 14 amino acids. In germline, CDR1 is SGDLS, CDR2 YYNGEE. Trimming took 6 bases from V and 0 from J, leaving 11 bases between them. The CDR3 DNA is TGTGCCAGCACCTCATACGGGAGCACAGATACGCAGTATTTT. Translating gives CASTSYGSTDTQYF.

This clone was seen only a few times. V gene TRBV18 combines with J gene TRBJ1-1; 9 nucleotides line up with TRBD1. Germline V gene lookup returns CDR1 KGHSH and CDR2 LQKENI. After removal of 11 bases from V and 4 bases from J, the junction contained 11 bases not matched to a gene. This CDR3 is built from 14 residues. CDR3 bases: TGTGCCTGCCAAGTCGGGACAGGGTCCACTGAAGCTTTCTTT. It is translated as CACQVGTGSTEAFF.

The V and J genes are TRBV10-3 and TRBJ1-1, with D uncertain. With 2 bases removed from V and 7 bases from J, the gap between germline ends came to 17 bases. Germline V lookup: CDR1 ENHRY, CDR2 SYGVKD. CDR3 length: 15 residues. As DNA, the CDR3 is TGTGCCATCAGTGAGGATATAGGGATGGTGGGTGAAGCTTTCTTT. This gives the protein CAISEDIGMVGEAFF.

This chain joins TRBV18 and TRBJ2-7; D is ambiguous. Germline V gene data show CDR1 as KGHSH and CDR2 as LQKENI. Trimming removed 3 bases at V and 6 bases at J, with 12 bases between. The CDR3 loop spans 13 amino acids. The CDR3 sequence is CASSPFPHGEQYF. CDR3 nucleotide sequence: TGTGCCAGCTCACCCTTCCCCCATGGCGAGCAGTACTTC.

V and J are TRBV5-1 and TRBJ2-1; D is possibly TRBD2 (6 bases). This CDR3 comprises 15 residues. Germline CDR1 SGHRS, CDR2 YFSETQ. Trimming shortened V by 0 bases and J by 4 bases, and 11 bases separated the two germline ends. CDR3 bases: TGCGCCAGCAGCTTGGAGGTGGGGAGGTACAATGAGCAGTTCTTC. Translated, it gives CASSLEVGRYNEQFF. The whole variable domain, remainder taken from reference TRBV5-1 and TRBJ2-1, is KAGVTQTPRYLIKTRGQQVTLSCSPISGHRSVSWYQQTPGQGLQFLFEYFSETQRNKGNFPGRFSGRQFSNSRSEMNVSTLELGDSALYLCASSLEVGRYNEQFFGPGTRLTVL.

The V and J genes are TRBV7-2 and TRBJ1-4, with a possible D match to TRBD1 (6 bases). V was cut by 4 bases and J by 5 bases, with 20 bases left in between. The CDR3 consists of 17 residues. Germline values: CDR1 SGHTA, CDR2 FQGNSA. CDR3 in DNA: TGTGCCAGCAGCTATGGCCCCTCGCGTCAGGGGAATGAAAAACTGTTTTTT. Translating gives CASSYGPSRQGNEKLFF.

V and J are TRBV15 and TRBJ1-1, with unresolved D. The CDR3 has 13 amino acids. Trimming took 5 bases from V and 5 from J, leaving 12 bases between them. CDR1 LNHNV and CDR2 YYDKDF come from the germline V gene (reference sequence). The CDR3 is CATSPRVPTEAFF. The CDR3 DNA reads TGTGCCACCAGCCCTCGGGTTCCGACTGAAGCTTTCTTT.

This clone showed up just once. V gene TRBV6-6 combines with J gene TRBJ2-6; tentative D call: TRBD1 (6 bases). Trimming shortened V by 10 bases and J by 3 bases, and 19 bases separated the two germline ends. Germline lookup yields CDR1 MNHNY and CDR2 SVGAGI (reference sequence). This CDR3 comprises 16 residues. The CDR3 DNA sequence: TGTGCCATTCGTGCGGTGAAGGGGGTTGGGGCCAACGTCCTGACTTTC. Protein product: CAIRAVKGVGANVLTF.

The chain combines TRBV2 with TRBJ1-1; TRBD1 might be the D (5 bases). Between the trimmed V and J ends, which lost 6 bases and 1 base, there was a span of 18 bases. CDR3 length: 16 amino acids. CDR1 and CDR2 from the germline V gene are SNHLY and FYNNEI. CDR3 residues: CASRGYGAGENTEAFF. For the CDR3, the DNA is TGTGCCAGCAGGGGTTACGGGGCAGGCGAGAACACTGAAGCTTTCTTT.

The chain couples TRBV28 to TRBJ2-3; 11 bases map to TRBD2. The length of the CDR3 is 15 residues. The V segment lost 6 bases and the J segment 1 base; nucleotides outside the gene matches: 3. Per the germline V gene, CDR1 is MDHEN and CDR2 is SYDVKM. The CDR3: CASSVAGGGTDTQYF. For the CDR3, the DNA is TGTGCCAGCAGCGTAGCGGGGGGGGGCACAGATACGCAGTATTTT.

The chain joins TRBV28 to TRBJ2-7; 12 nucleotides line up with TRBD2. J lost 4 bases, V lost 5 bases, and 9 bases had no gene match. The CDR3 contains 16 residues. The germline V gene has CDR1 MDHEN and CDR2 SYDVKM. The CDR3 sequence: CASSIRTSGTNYEQYF. CDR3 in DNA: TGTGCCAGCAGTATACGGACTAGCGGGACAAATTACGAGCAGTACTTC.

This chain links TRBV12-3 or TRBV12-4 with TRBJ1-2, with D unresolved. The V gene lost 4 bases and the J gene lost 3 bases, with 9 bases spanning the gap. The CDR3 is made up of 13 amino acids. This CDR3 is CASSSTLDYGYTF. In nucleotides, the CDR3 is TGTGCCAGCAGTTCAACGTTGGACTATGGCTACACCTTC.

Comment on this clone: Additional DNA sequences in this sample encode the identical CDR3. The V call is TRBV24-1, the J call TRBJ1-5, with a tentative D call TRBD1 (5 bases). V was shortened by 4 bases and J by 5 bases, with 8 bases between the two germline ends. The CDR3 contains 13 residues. The germline CDR1 and CDR2 sequences are KGHDR and SFDVKD. CDR3 nucleotide sequence: TGTGCCACCAGTGACAGGGCGGATCAGCCCCAGCATTTT. It codes for CATSDRADQPQHF.

The J gene is TRBJ1-1, the V gene TRBV9, with 7 bases aligning to TRBD1. The CDR3 is 14 amino acids. The trim removed 4 bases at V and 3 bases at J, leaving 6 bases unmatched. CDR1 SGDLS and CDR2 YYNGEE come from the germline V gene. The CDR3 coding sequence is TGTGCCAGCAGCCCCGAGGACAGGTACACTGAAGCTTTCTTT. It encodes CASSPEDRYTEAFF. Together with reference TRBV9 and TRBJ1-1, the CDR3 gives the full variable domain: DSGVTQTPKHLITATGQRVTLRCSPRSGDLSVYWYQQSLDQGLQFLIQYYNGEERAKGNILERFSAQQFPDLHSELNLSSLELGDSALYFCASSPEDRYTEAFFGQGTRLTVV.